A single sample gave rise to the 30 T cell receptor beta chains below, sequenced in a study of T-cell memory formation after mild COVID-19. TCRdb reprocessed the 5' RACE reads via MiXCR and lists one record per CDR3 protein. In the table there are some 40,000 distinct CDR3 sequences, roughly 6.1% of which are singletons. Specimen: PBMCs or a T cell subset sorted from them (not recorded which). The source of these receptors is an adult who had mild COVID-19 (a few samples of this study predate the infection). Cell type and time point are not known.

V is TRBV6-2 or TRBV6-3 and J is TRBJ2-1; 9 bases fit TRBD1. The trim removed 5 bases at V and 5 bases at J, leaving 7 bases unmatched. The CDR3 is 15 residues long. Per germline, CDR1 MNHEY and CDR2 SVGEGT. The CDR3 DNA reads TGTGCCAGCAGTGCCCGGGGACAGGGAAACAATGAGCAGTTCTTC. Protein: CASSARGQGNNEQFF.

By share, this clonotype ranks as medium-sized. The chain's CDR3 is CASSYSLGGSYEQYF. Written as DNA, the CDR3 is TGTGCCAGCAGTTACTCGTTAGGGGGCTCCTACGAGCAGTACTTC. The gene calls are TRBV6-5 and TRBJ2-7; D is perhaps TRBD1 (6 bases). Per the germline V gene, CDR1 is MNHEY and CDR2 is SVGAGI. Trimming stripped 0 bases from V and 0 bases from J, with 9 bases between. The CDR3 contains 15 residues.

The CDR3 region is CASSRALAGGGTDTQYF. Written as DNA, the CDR3 is TGCGCCAGCAGTCGGGCCTTAGCGGGGGGAGGCACAGATACGCAGTATTTT. This chain links TRBV23-1 with TRBJ2-3, with 10 bases that match TRBD2. TRBV23-1 is an open reading frame, and its role is uncertain. The CDR3 totals 17 residues. With 4 bases clipped from V and 1 base from J, the junction kept 8 bases outside the gene matches.

This clonotype was observed at least ten times. This chain links TRBV20-1 with TRBJ2-7, with TRBD1 identical over 8 bases. The CDR3 has 17 amino acids. CDR1 DFQATT and CDR2 SNEGSKA come from the germline V gene (reference sequence). Trimming cost V 6 bases and J 3 bases; bases outside gene matches: 19. Here the CDR3 reads CSATTETGDFFSYEQYF. DNA for the CDR3: TGCAGTGCAACCACCGAGACAGGGGATTTTTTCAGCTACGAGCAGTACTTC.

This clonotype showed up many times. The CDR3 nucleotides read TGTGCCACCAGATCCGGGACTAGCGGGGGGAACCTAGAGACCCAGTACTTC. This translates into CATRSGTSGGNLETQYF. J is TRBJ2-5 and V is TRBV15, with 15 bases lining up with TRBD2. Germline CDR1 and CDR2: LNHNV and YYDKDF (reference sequence). With V trimmed by 6 bases and J by 4 bases, 9 bases remained unmatched. The CDR3 totals 17 residues. Complete variable domain (other parts from reference TRBV15 and TRBJ2-5): DAMVIQNPRYQVTQFGKPVTLSCSQTLNHNVMYWYQQKSSQAPKLLFHYYDKDFNNEADTPDNFQSRRPNTSFCFLDIRSPGLGDTAMYLCATRSGTSGGNLETQYFGPGTRLLVL.

This rearrangement joins TRBV5-1 to TRBJ2-5; D might be TRBD2 (5 bases). The CDR3 sequence is 16 residues long. V shed 3 bases and J shed 2 bases, with 17 bases lying between them. Germline-derived CDR1 and CDR2 are SGHRS and YFSETQ. This CDR3 reads CASSYGGFTGQETQYF. CDR3 DNA: TGCGCCAGCAGCTATGGAGGTTTTACGGGGCAAGAGACCCAGTACTTC.

This clonotype was counted between two and nine times. The chain's CDR3 is CASSRRGSDEAFF. The CDR3 bases are TGTGCCAGCAGCCGACGGGGGTCGGATGAAGCTTTCTTT. The chain is built from TRBV12-3 or TRBV12-4 and TRBJ1-1; possible D gene TRBD1, 5 bases. This CDR3 is built from 13 residues. V lost 6 bases and J lost 7, with 15 bases in between.

The chain uses TRBV27 and TRBJ2-1; 7 bases fit TRBD2. V gave up 0 bases and J gave up 3 bases; unmatched junction bases: 8. The CDR3 covers 17 residues. Germline-derived CDR1 and CDR2 are MNHEY and SMNVEV (reference sequence). The CDR3 DNA reads TGTGCCAGCAGTTTATCGAGTAGTAGCGGGCGCTACAATGAGCAGTTCTTC. Its protein product is CASSLSSSSGRYNEQFF.

Many counts were recorded for this clonotype. CDR3 protein: CASSYTYQASPTETQYF. DNA of the CDR3: TGTGCCAGCAGTTACACATACCAGGCTTCGCCTACCGAGACCCAGTACTTC. The chain uses TRBV6-5 and TRBJ2-5, with unresolved D. Germline assignment: CDR1 MNHEY and CDR2 SVGAGI. The CDR3 runs 17 residues. V was shortened by 2 bases and J by 5 bases, with 21 bases between the two germline ends.

This clonotype was observed a handful of times. V is TRBV6-5 and J is TRBJ1-5, with a possible D match to TRBD1 (5 bases). V gave up 0 bases and J gave up 2 bases, with 11 bases separating them. The CDR3 is 16 residues long. The germline CDR1 and CDR2 sequences are MNHEY and SVGAGI. CDR3 sequence reads: CASSYSRGGGNQPQHF. CDR3 sequence (DNA): TGTGCCAGCAGTTACTCGCGTGGGGGAGGCAATCAGCCCCAGCATTTT.

This clonotype appeared a few times. The chain is built from TRBV29-1 and TRBJ1-1; the D is unclear. V was pared by 4 bases and J by 3 bases, with 6 bases between. Germline V gene data show CDR1 as SQVTM and CDR2 as ANQGSEA. This CDR3 spans 11 amino acids. The CDR3 sequence: CSVAQYTEAFF. The CDR3 DNA follows: TGCAGCGTTGCCCAATACACTGAAGCTTTCTTT.

This clonotype was detected ten times or more. The chain couples TRBV7-9 to TRBJ1-1; the match to TRBD1 covers 7 bases. J lost 3 bases, V lost 5 bases, and 3 bases had no gene match. The CDR3 loop spans 13 amino acids. Germline lookup yields CDR1 SEHNR and CDR2 FQNEAQ (reference sequence). The CDR3 nucleotides are TGTGCCAGCAGCGGGGACAGCTACACTGAAGCTTTCTTT. Translated, it gives CASSGDSYTEAFF.

This clonotype was seen ten or more times. The rearrangement links TRBV18 to TRBJ1-2, with a weak D call TRBD1 (5 bases). The CDR3 covers 16 residues. Trimming shortened V by 3 bases and J by 7 bases, and 21 bases separated the two germline ends. Germline V lookup: CDR1 KGHSH, CDR2 LQKENI. The CDR3 sequence is CASSPIGGTLSGGYTF. As DNA, the CDR3 is TGTGCCAGCTCACCGATCGGAGGGACCCTCAGCGGTGGCTACACCTTC.

This clonotype was observed many times. The V and J genes are TRBV12-3 or TRBV12-4 and TRBJ2-2; 8 bases map to TRBD1. Unmatched junction bases numbered 1, after V lost 4 bases and J lost 0 bases. The CDR3 has 15 residues. The CDR3: CASSSTGANTGELFF. The CDR3 DNA is TGTGCCAGCAGTTCGACAGGGGCGAACACCGGGGAGCTGTTTTTT.

This clonotype was observed many times. The J gene is TRBJ2-2, the V gene TRBV5-1; D ambiguous. Germline loops: CDR1 SGHRS, CDR2 YFSETQ. Between the trimmed V and J ends, which lost 8 bases and 2 bases, there was a span of 13 bases. The CDR3 runs to 14 residues. CDR3 in amino acids: CASLGPSNTGELFF. CDR3 DNA sequence: TGCGCCAGTTTGGGCCCCTCAAACACCGGGGAGCTGTTTTTT.

This chain connects TRBV5-6 to TRBJ2-5; 7 nucleotides agree with TRBD2. Germline assignment: CDR1 SGHDT and CDR2 YYEEEE. V lost 1 base and J lost 3; bases outside the gene matches: 6. The CDR3 covers 15 residues. The chain's CDR3 is CASSLLSGTKETQYF. CDR3 DNA sequence: TGTGCCAGCAGCTTGCTCAGCGGGACGAAAGAGACCCAGTACTTC.

A few counts support this clonotype. The chain has TRBV27 and TRBJ1-1; 11 bases line up with TRBD1. The germline V gene encodes CDR1 MNHEY and CDR2 SMNVEV (reference sequence). The CDR3 contains 14 residues. The ends lost 2 bases at V and 8 bases at J; junction bases unmatched: 4. The CDR3 loop reads CASSLGTGGVEAFF. The CDR3 nucleotides read TGTGCCAGCAGTTTAGGGACAGGGGGAGTGGAAGCTTTCTTT.

This clonotype has a handful of counts. This sequence joins TRBV7-8 and TRBJ1-4; tentatively, D is TRBD1 (5 bases). Trimming shortened V by 5 bases and J by 4 bases, and 11 bases separated the two germline ends. Germline V gene sequence: CDR1 SGHVS, CDR2 FQNEAQ. The length of the CDR3 is 14 residues. CDR3 protein: CASSQHRSNEKLFF. The CDR3 DNA follows: TGTGCCAGCAGCCAACACAGGAGTAATGAAAAACTGTTTTTT. The whole variable domain, remainder taken from reference TRBV7-8 and TRBJ1-4, is GAGVSQSPRYKVAKRGQDVALRCDPISGHVSLFWYQQALGQGPEFLTYFQNEAQLDKSGLPSDRFFAERPEGSVSTLKIQRTQQEDSAVYLCASSQHRSNEKLFFGSGTQLSVL.

By proportion, this clonotype is medium-sized. V and J are TRBV5-5 and TRBJ2-3, with D unresolved. The ends were cut back, 0 bases at V and 2 bases at J, with 4 bases in the middle. The germline CDR1 and CDR2 sequences are SGHKS and YYEKEE (reference sequence). CDR3 length: 13 residues. CDR3: CASSLDLTDTQYF. The DNA for the CDR3 is TGTGCCAGCAGCTTGGACCTCACAGATACGCAGTATTTT.

In this sample, this clonotype turned up many times. This sequence joins TRBV15 and TRBJ2-3; D remains unclear. V was trimmed by 0 bases and J by 1 base, leaving 8 bases between them. This CDR3 contains 15 residues. CDR1 is LNHNV, CDR2 YYDKDF, per germline (reference sequence). CDR3 sequence: CATSRDHEGTDTQYF. The DNA of the CDR3 is TGTGCCACCAGCAGAGATCATGAGGGCACAGATACGCAGTATTTT.

This clonotype was observed a few times. The chain carries TRBV4-2 and TRBJ1-1, with a weak D call TRBD1 (5 bases). The CDR3 totals 15 residues. V shed 2 bases and J shed 1 base, with 11 bases lying between them. In germline, CDR1 is LGHNA, CDR2 YNFKEQ. Here the CDR3 reads CASSQRPGENTEAFF. The CDR3 DNA sequence: TGTGCCAGCAGCCAACGTCCGGGGGAGAACACTGAAGCTTTCTTT.

The CDR3 DNA reads as TGTGCCAGCAGCTTGCTGACAGGGAAGGGTTCACCCCTCCACTTT. Amino acid sequence: CASSLLTGKGSPLHF. The chain combines TRBV5-6 with TRBJ1-6, with TRBD1 matching 7 bases. Per the germline V gene, CDR1 is SGHDT and CDR2 is YYEEEE. The CDR3 spans 15 residues. With V trimmed by 1 base and J by 9 bases, 7 bases remained unmatched.

In its sample, this clonotype was seen a few times. The chain is built from TRBV6-6 and TRBJ2-5; maybe TRBD2 (6 bases). This CDR3 is built from 14 residues. The germline V gene encodes CDR1 MNHNY and CDR2 SVGAGI (reference sequence). Between the trimmed V and J ends, which lost 6 bases and 4 bases, there was a span of 15 bases. CDR3 amino acids: CASSPPGRGETQYF. In DNA form, the CDR3 reads TGTGCCAGCAGCCCCCCCGGGAGAGGAGAGACCCAGTACTTC.

This clonotype was found a few times. The chain joins TRBV30 to TRBJ1-2; TRBD1 is a possible D gene (6 bases). The CDR3 is 14 residues long. Germline V lookup: CDR1 GTSNPN, CDR2 SVGIG (reference sequence). V was clipped by 4 bases and J by 8 bases, with 20 bases between them. The CDR3 bases are TGTGCCTGGACCCCAAGGACAGCCGGGTACGGCTACACCTTC. Its translation is CAWTPRTAGYGYTF.

The chain links TRBV4-1 to TRBJ2-7, with 8 bases fitting TRBD1. CDR3 length: 14 amino acids. In germline, CDR1 is MGHRA, CDR2 YSYEKL. V was pared by 1 base and J by 4 bases, with 3 bases of the junction left unmatched. CDR3 DNA sequence: TGCGCCAGCAGCCAAGCCAGGGGGCTGTACGAGCAGTACTTC. Encoded protein: CASSQARGLYEQYF.

This clonotype was recorded many times. The genes are TRBV7-2 and TRBJ2-7; D is unresolved. V lost 4 bases, J lost 3 bases, and 7 bases lay in between. Looked up from germline, CDR1 is SGHTA and CDR2 is FQGNSA. CDR3 length: 12 amino acids. As DNA, the CDR3 is TGTGCCAGCAGCTCGGACCTCTACGAGCAGTACTTC. This translates into CASSSDLYEQYF.

This chain uses TRBV3-1 with TRBJ2-3; tentatively, D is TRBD2 (5 bases). The length of the CDR3 is 16 residues. Trimming cost V 1 base and J 4 bases, with 15 bases left between them. Germline V gene data show CDR1 as LGHDT and CDR2 as YNNKEL (reference sequence). The chain's CDR3 is CASSQGPRSGADTQYF. The DNA of the CDR3 is TGTGCCAGCAGCCAAGGCCCTAGATCCGGGGCAGATACGCAGTATTTT.

The chain uses TRBV7-8 and TRBJ2-1; no firm D call. V gave up 3 bases and J gave up 0 bases, with 15 bases separating them. CDR3 length equals 17 residues. The V gene's germline CDR1 is SGHVS and CDR2 FQNEAQ. CDR3 coding DNA: TGTGCCAGCAGCTTTTCCTCCCCTCTAAGCTCCTACAATGAGCAGTTCTTC. This gives the protein CASSFSSPLSSYNEQFF.

The chain couples TRBV11-2 to TRBJ1-1, with D tentatively TRBD1 (6 bases). The CDR3 loop spans 16 amino acids. The V end lost 2 bases, the J end lost 0 bases, and 13 bases lay between the germline ends. Germline CDR1 reads SGHAT; CDR2 reads FQNNGV. The CDR3 spells CASSLSQDSMNTEAFF. Written as DNA, the CDR3 is TGTGCCAGCAGCTTATCCCAGGACAGTATGAACACTGAAGCTTTCTTT.

This clonotype has a count of ten or more. The V and J genes are TRBV3-1 and TRBJ2-7; D not certain. Germline V CDR1 and CDR2: LGHDT, YNNKEL (reference sequence). The CDR3 totals 14 residues. V was cut by 3 bases and J by 0 bases, with 9 bases left in between. Written as DNA, the CDR3 is TGTGCCAGCAGCCACACCGGGCCCTCCTACGAGCAGTACTTC. This encodes CASSHTGPSYEQYF.